The source of this T cell receptor (beta chain) is a study of blood T cell repertoires in COVID-19. V lost 4 bases and J 4 bases, leaving 8 bases between the germline ends. There are 11 residues in the CDR3. Germline CDR1 reads GTSNPN; CDR2 reads SVGIG (reference sequence). Profiling relied on immunoSEQ multiplex PCR, and the TCRdb table lists in-frame clones only, not all of them. The sample lists roughly 230,000 clones, more than 65% occurring once. The sequenced material came from peripheral blood. The sequence derives from a man in his fifties with active or convalescent COVID-19. The genes are TRBV30 and TRBJ2-7, with TRBD1 as a possible D gene (5 bases). The CDR3 DNA sequence: TGTGCCTGGACCTCAGGGTACGAGCAGTACTTC. Amino acid sequence: CAWTSGYEQYF.